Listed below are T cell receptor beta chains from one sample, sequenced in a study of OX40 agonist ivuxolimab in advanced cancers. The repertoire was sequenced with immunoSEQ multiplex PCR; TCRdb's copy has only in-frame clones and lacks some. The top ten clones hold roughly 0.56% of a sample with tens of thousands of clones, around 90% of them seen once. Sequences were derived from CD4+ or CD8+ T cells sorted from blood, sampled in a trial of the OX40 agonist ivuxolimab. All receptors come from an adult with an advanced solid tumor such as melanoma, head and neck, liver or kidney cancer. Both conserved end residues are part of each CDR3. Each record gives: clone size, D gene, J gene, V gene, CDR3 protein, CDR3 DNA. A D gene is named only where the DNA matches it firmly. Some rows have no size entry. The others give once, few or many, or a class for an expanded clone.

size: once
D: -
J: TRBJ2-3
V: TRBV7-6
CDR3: CASSSEQGTDTQYF
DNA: TGTGCCAGCAGCTCGGAACAGGGAACAGATACGCAGTATTTT

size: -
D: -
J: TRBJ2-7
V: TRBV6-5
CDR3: CASSNTGRSYEQYF
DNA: TGTGCCAGCAGTAACACAGGCCGTTCCTACGAGCAGTACTTC

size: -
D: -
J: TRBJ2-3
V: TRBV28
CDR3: CASSSTVPHQGGSTDTQYF
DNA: TGTGCCAGCAGCTCAACCGTCCCCCACCAGGGGGGAAGCACAGATACGCAGTATTTT

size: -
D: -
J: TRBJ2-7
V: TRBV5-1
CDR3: CASSSVLSYEQYF
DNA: TGCGCCAGTAGTAGCGTCCTCTCCTACGAGCAGTACTTC

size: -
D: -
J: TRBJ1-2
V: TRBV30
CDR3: CAAKKGGGYTF
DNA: TGTGCCGCCAAAAAGGGGGGAGGCTACACCTTC

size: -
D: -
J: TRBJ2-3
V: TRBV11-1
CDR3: CASSPGGSRTDTQYF
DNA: TGTGCCAGCAGCCCCGGGGGCAGCCGCACAGATACGCAGTATTTT

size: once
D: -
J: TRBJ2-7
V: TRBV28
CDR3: CASSLQGAVSEQYF
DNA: TGTGCCAGCAGTCTCCAGGGAGCTGTTAGTGAGCAGTACTTC

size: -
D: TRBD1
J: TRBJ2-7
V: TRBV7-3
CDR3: CASSFTRGHEQYF
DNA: TGTGCCAGCAGCTTTACCAGGGGGCACGAGCAGTACTTC

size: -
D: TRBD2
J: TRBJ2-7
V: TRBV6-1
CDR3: CASMGLAASEQYF
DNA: TGTGCCAGCATGGGACTAGCCGCTAGCGAGCAGTACTTC

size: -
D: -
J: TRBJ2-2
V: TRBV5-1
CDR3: CASSQGDTGELFF
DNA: TGCGCCAGCAGCCAAGGGGACACCGGGGAGCTGTTTTTT

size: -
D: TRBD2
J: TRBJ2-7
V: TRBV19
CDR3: CASSNGPPGLAGYEQYF
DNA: TGTGCCAGTAGTAACGGGCCCCCGGGACTAGCGGGATACGAGCAGTACTTC

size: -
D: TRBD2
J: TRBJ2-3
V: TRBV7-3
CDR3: CASSRGLEADTQYF
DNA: TGTGCCAGCAGCCGGGGACTAGAGGCAGATACGCAGTATTTT

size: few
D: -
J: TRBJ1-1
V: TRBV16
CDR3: CASSQLVTGNTEAFF
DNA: TGTGCCAGCAGCCAATTGGTGACAGGGAACACTGAAGCTTTCTTT

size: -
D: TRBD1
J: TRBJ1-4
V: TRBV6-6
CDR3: CASSYHGTETNEKLFF
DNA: TGTGCCAGCAGTTACCACGGGACAGAGACCAATGAAAAACTGTTTTTT